Reported below is one T cell receptor (beta chain). Its antigen is not identified. Assay used: immunoSEQ multiplex PCR; TCRdb lists only in-frame clones, some missing. The sample records about 28,000 clones, around 79% being singletons. The CDR3 spans 13 residues. The V and J ends lost 3 bases and 3 bases respectively, with 9 bases between them. Germline values: CDR1 SGHAT, CDR2 FQNNGV. This sample was included in a study of OX40 agonist ivuxolimab in advanced cancers. Study-wide background: Patients received intravenous ivuxolimab every 2 weeks at 0.01 to 10 mg/kg. Cohort: 82.7% men, mean age about 60, aged roughly 20 to 79.

General study points: The CD4+ and CD8+ T cells in the blood had expanded clonally by week 6 at 0.1 to 3.0 mg/kg. More expanded clones were found, on average, in CD8+ than in CD4+ T cells.

The sequence derives from an adult with an advanced solid tumor such as melanoma, head and neck, liver or kidney cancer. V gene TRBV11-2 combines with J gene TRBJ2-7; D unresolved. The sequences come from CD4+ or CD8+ T cells sorted from blood, collected in a trial of the OX40 agonist ivuxolimab. The CDR3 reads CASSFETFYEQYF. The CDR3 DNA reads as TGTGCCAGCAGCTTTGAGACTTTCTACGAGCAGTACTTC.